This T cell receptor beta chain was obtained from a study of CD8 T cells in Susac syndrome. CDR3 size: 15 residues. V gave up 4 bases and J gave up 0 bases, with 13 bases separating them. Looked up from germline, CDR1 is DFQATT and CDR2 is SNEGSKA (reference sequence). Random hexamers served to reverse transcribe about 0.5 to 1 ug RNA. Amplification of TCR beta CDR3 was carried out by immunoSEQ multiplex PCR, which covered 54 Vbeta and 13 Jbeta segments. TCRdb reprocessed the immunoSEQ multiplex PCR reads with MiXCR, giving one entry per CDR3 protein. The table lists a few hundred thousand distinct CDR3 sequences, almost 85% of them singletons. Stable or active relapsing-remitting multiple sclerosis, untreated and meeting revised McDonald criteria, defined the controls.

Sequencing was done on a sample of CD8+ T cells from PBMCs. The chain uses TRBV20-1 and TRBJ2-1; D is ambiguous. The origin of this receptor is a human donor with multiple sclerosis. The CDR3 sequence: CSATWPRSSYNEQFF. The CDR3 DNA is TGCAGTGCTACATGGCCCAGATCCTCCTACAATGAGCAGTTCTTC.